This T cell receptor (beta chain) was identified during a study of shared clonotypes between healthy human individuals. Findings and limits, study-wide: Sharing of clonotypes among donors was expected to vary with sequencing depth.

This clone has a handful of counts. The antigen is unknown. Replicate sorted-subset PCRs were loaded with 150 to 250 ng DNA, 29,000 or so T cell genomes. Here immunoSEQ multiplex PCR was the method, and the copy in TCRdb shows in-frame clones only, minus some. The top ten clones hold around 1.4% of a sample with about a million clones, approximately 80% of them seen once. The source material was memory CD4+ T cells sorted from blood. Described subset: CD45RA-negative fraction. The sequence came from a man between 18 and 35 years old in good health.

As DNA, the CDR3 is TGTGCCAGCAGTTCCCCCTCCATCCCCCTCCACTTT. Translation gives CASSSPSIPLHF. V and J are TRBV28 and TRBJ1-6; D is undetermined. The CDR3 is 12 residues long. Between the trimmed V and J ends, which lost 4 bases and 13 bases, there was a span of 11 bases. Germline V gives CDR1 MDHEN, CDR2 SYDVKM.